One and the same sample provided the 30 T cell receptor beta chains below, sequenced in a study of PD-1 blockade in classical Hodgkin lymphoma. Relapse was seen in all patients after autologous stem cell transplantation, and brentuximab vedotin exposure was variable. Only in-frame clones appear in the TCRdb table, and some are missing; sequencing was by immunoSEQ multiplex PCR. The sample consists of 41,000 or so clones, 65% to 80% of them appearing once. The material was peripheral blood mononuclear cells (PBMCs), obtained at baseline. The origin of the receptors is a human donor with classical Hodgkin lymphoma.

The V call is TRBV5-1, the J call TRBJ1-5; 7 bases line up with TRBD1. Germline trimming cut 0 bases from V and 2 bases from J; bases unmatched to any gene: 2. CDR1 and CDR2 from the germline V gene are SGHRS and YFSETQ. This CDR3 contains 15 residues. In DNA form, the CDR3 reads TGCGCCAGCAGCTTGGGGCAGGGGGGCAATCAGCCCCAGCATTTT. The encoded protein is CASSLGQGGNQPQHF.

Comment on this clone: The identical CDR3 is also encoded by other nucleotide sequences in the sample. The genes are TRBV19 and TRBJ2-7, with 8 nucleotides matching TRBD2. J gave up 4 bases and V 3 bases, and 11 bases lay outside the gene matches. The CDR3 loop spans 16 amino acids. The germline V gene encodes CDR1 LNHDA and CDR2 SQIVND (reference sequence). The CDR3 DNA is TGTGCCAGTAGTATCGAAGAAACTAGCGGACTTTACGAGCAGTACTTC. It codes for CASSIEETSGLYEQYF. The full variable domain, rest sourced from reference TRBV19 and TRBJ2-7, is DGGITQSPKYLFRKEGQNVTLSCEQNLNHDAMYWYRQDPGQGLRLIYYSQIVNDFQKGDIAEGYSVSREKKESFPLTVTSAQKNPTAFYLCASSIEETSGLYEQYFGPGTRLTVT.

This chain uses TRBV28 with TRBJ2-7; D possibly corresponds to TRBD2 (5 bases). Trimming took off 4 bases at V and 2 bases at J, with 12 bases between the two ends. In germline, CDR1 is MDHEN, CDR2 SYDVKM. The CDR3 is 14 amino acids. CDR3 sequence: CASSSPGNAYEQYF. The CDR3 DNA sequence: TGTGCCAGCAGTTCCCCGGGAAACGCCTACGAGCAGTACTTC.

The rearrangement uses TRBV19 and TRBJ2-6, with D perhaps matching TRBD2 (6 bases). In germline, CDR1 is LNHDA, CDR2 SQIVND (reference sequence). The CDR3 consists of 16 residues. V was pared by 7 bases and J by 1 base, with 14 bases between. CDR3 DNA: TGTGCCAGTACCCCAGGAGGGGCTTCTGGGGCCAACGTCCTGACTTTC. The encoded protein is CASTPGGASGANVLTF.

CDR3 nucleotide sequence: TGTGCCAGCGGGACCGGGGCTGAAGCTTTCTTT. Protein product: CASGTGAEAFF. This chain links TRBV6-1 with TRBJ1-1, with a possible D match to TRBD1 (5 bases). V was pared by 8 bases and J by 6 bases, with 10 bases between. Germline loops: CDR1 MNHNS, CDR2 SASEGT. The CDR3 runs 11 residues.

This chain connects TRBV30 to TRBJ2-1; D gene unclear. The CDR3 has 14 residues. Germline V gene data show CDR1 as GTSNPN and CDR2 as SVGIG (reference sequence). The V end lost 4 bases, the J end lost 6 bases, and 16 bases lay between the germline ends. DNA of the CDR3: TGTGCCTGGACCCTCGACACGGCGGCCAATGAGCAGTTCTTC. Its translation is CAWTLDTAANEQFF.

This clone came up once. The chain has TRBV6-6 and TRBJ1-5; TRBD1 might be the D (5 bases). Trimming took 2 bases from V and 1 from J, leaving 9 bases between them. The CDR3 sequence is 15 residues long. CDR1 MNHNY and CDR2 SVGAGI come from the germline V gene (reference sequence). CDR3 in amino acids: CASSYGGNSNQPQHF. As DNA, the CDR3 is TGTGCCAGCAGTTACGGGGGGAACAGCAATCAGCCCCAGCATTTT.

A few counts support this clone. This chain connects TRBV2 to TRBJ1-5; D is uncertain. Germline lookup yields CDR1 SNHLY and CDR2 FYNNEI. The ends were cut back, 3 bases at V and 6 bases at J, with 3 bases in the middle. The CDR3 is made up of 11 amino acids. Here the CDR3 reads CASSDGQPQHF. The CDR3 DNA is TGTGCCAGCAGTGACGGTCAGCCCCAGCATTTT.

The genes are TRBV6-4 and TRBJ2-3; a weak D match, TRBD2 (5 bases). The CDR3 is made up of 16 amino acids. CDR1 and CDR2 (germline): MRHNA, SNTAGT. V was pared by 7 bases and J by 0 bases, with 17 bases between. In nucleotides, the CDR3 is TGTGCCAGCAAGTTAAGGCCGGGATCGAGCACAGATACGCAGTATTTT. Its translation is CASKLRPGSSTDTQYF.

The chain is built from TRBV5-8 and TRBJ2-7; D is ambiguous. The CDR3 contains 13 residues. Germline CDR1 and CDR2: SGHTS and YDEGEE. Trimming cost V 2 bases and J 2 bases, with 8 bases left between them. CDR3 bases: TGTGCCAGCAGCTTTGGCTCTACCTACGAGCAGTACTTC. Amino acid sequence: CASSFGSTYEQYF.

The CDR3 here is CASSQYSGGTDTQYF. The CDR3 region has the DNA TGTGCCAGCAGCCAATATAGCGGGGGCACAGATACGCAGTATTTT. The chain uses TRBV5-6 and TRBJ2-3, with 8 bases aligning to TRBD2. Germline V gene data show CDR1 as SGHDT and CDR2 as YYEEEE. V lost 4 bases, J lost 1 base, and 5 bases stayed unmatched. The CDR3 has 15 residues. Complete variable domain (other parts from reference TRBV5-6 and TRBJ2-3): DAGVTQSPTHLIKTRGQQVTLRCSPKSGHDTVSWYQQALGQGPQFIFQYYEEEERQRGNFPDRFSGHQFPNYSSELNVNALLLGDSALYLCASSQYSGGTDTQYFGPGTRLTVL.

Here the CDR3 reads CASSPWDYGANVLTF. CDR3 DNA sequence: TGTGCCAGCAGCCCCTGGGACTATGGGGCCAACGTCCTGACTTTC. The chain couples TRBV7-9 to TRBJ2-6; 7 bases agree with TRBD2. V dropped 5 bases and J dropped 3; count of bases not matched to a gene: 4. Germline V lookup: CDR1 SEHNR, CDR2 FQNEAQ (reference sequence). The CDR3 covers 15 residues.

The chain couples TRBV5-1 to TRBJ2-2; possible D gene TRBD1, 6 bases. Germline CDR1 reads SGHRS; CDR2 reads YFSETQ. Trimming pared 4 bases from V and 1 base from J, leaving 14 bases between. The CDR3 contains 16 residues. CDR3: CASSAPGHENTGELFF. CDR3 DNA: TGCGCCAGCAGCGCCCCGGGACACGAGAACACCGGGGAGCTGTTTTTT.

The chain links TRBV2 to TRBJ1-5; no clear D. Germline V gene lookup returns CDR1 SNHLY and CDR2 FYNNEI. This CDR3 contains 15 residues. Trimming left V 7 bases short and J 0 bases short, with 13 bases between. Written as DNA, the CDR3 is TGTGCCAGCACTCCCCGCGGCAGTAGCAATCAGCCCCAGCATTTT. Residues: CASTPRGSSNQPQHF.

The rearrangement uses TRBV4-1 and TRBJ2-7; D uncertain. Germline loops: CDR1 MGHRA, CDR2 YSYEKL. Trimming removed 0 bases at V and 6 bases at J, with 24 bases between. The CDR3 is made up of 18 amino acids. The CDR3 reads CASSQDENVIGWAAEQYF. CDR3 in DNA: TGCGCCAGCAGCCAAGATGAGAATGTAATCGGTTGGGCGGCCGAGCAGTACTTC.

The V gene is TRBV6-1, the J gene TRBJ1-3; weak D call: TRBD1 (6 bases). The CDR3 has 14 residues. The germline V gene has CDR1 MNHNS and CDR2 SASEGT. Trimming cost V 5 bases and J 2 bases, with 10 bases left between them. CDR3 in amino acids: CASSPGHPGNTIYF. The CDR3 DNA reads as TGTGCCAGCAGTCCGGGACATCCTGGAAACACCATATATTTT.

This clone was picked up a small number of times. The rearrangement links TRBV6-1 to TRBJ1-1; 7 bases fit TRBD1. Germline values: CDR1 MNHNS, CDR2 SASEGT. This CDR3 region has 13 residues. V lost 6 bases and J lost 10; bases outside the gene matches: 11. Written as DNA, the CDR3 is TGTGCCAGCAGATCCGGGGAGGGGGCTCGAGCTTTCTTT. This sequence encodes CASRSGEGARAFF.

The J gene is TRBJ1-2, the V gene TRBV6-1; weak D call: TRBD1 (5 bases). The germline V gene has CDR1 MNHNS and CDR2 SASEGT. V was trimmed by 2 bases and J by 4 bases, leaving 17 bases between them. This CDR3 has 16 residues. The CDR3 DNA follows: TGTGCCAGCAGTGAACTCCCTGGGACTCGGATCTATGGCTACACCTTC. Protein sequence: CASSELPGTRIYGYTF.

For the CDR3, the DNA is TGCGCCAGCAGCTCGGACGGGAGGGAGGTCGGCTACACCTTC. It encodes CASSSDGREVGYTF. This sequence joins TRBV5-1 and TRBJ1-2; no clear D. Deletions cut 3 bases from V and 8 bases from J, with 17 bases between. The CDR3 is 14 amino acids. From germline, CDR1 is SGHRS and CDR2 YFSETQ.

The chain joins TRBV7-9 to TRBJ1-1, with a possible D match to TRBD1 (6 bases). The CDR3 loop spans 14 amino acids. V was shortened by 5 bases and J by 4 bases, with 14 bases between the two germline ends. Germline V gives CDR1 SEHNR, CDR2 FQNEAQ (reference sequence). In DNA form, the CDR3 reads TGTGCCAGCAGCAGACAGGTTTTGGGCACTGAAGCTTTCTTT. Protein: CASSRQVLGTEAFF.

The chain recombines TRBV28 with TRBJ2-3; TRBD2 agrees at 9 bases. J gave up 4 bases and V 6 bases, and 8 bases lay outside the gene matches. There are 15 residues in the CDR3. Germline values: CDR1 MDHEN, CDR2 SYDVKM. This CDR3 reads CASRSAGGFSDTQYF. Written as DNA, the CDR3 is TGTGCCAGCAGATCGGCGGGAGGGTTCTCAGATACGCAGTATTTT.

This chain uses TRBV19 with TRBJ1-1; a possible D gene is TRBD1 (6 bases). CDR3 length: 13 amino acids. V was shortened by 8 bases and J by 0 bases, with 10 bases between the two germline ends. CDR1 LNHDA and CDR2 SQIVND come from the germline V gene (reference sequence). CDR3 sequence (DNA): TGTGCCAGTCAAGACAGGATGAACACTGAAGCTTTCTTT. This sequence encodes CASQDRMNTEAFF. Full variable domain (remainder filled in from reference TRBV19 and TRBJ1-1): DGGITQSPKYLFRKEGQNVTLSCEQNLNHDAMYWYRQDPGQGLRLIYYSQIVNDFQKGDIAEGYSVSREKKESFPLTVTSAQKNPTAFYLCASQDRMNTEAFFGQGTRLTVV.

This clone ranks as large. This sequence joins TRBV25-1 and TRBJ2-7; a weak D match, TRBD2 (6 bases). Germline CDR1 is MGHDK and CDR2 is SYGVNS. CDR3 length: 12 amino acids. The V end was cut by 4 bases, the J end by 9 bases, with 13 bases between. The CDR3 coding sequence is TGTGCCAGCAGTGTGTCCCTGGGGGGGCAGTACTTC. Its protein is CASSVSLGGQYF.

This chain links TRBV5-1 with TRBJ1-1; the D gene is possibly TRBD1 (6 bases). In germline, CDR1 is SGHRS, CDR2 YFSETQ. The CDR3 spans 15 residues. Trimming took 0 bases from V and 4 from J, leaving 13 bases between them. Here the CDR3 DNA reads TGCGCCAGCAGCTTGGCCGGCGGGGGGCGCACTGAAGCTTTCTTT. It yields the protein CASSLAGGGRTEAFF.

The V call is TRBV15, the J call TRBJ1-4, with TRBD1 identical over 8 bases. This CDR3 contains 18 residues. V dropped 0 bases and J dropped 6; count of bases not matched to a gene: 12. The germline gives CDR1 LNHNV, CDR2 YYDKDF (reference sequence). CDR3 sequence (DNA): TGTGCCACCAGCAGAGACGGCCAGGGGGCTACCACTTATGAAAAACTGTTTTTT. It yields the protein CATSRDGQGATTYEKLFF.

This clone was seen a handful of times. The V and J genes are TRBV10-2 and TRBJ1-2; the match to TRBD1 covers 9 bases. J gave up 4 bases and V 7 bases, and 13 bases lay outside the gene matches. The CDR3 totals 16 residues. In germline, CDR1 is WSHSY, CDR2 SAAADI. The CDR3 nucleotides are TGCGCCAGCACTCCGGGACAGGGAGGAACTCCCTATGGCTACACCTTC. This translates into CASTPGQGGTPYGYTF.

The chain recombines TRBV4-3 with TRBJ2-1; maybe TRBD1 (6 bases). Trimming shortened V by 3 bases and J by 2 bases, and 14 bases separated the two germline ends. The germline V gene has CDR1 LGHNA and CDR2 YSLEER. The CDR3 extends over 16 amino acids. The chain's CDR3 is CASSQGDTSPYNEQFF. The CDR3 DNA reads TGCGCCAGCAGCCAGGGGGACACATCGCCCTACAATGAGCAGTTCTTC.

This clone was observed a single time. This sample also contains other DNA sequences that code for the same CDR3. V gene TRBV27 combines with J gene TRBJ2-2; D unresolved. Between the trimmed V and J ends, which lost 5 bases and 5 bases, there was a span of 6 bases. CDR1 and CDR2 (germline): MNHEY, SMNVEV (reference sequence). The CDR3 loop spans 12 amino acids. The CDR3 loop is CASSPLTGELFF. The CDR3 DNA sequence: TGTGCCAGCAGTCCACTAACCGGGGAGCTGTTTTTT.

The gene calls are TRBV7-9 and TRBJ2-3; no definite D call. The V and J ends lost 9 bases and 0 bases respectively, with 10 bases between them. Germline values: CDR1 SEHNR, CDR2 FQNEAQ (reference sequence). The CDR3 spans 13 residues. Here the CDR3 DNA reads TGTGCCAGTGTAAACGTTAGCACAGATACGCAGTATTTT. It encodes CASVNVSTDTQYF.

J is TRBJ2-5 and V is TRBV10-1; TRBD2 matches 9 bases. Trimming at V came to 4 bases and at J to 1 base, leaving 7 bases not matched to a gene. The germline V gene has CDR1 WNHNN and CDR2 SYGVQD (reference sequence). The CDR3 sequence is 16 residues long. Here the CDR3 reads CASSGASGIRQETQYF. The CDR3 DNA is TGCGCCAGCAGTGGGGCTAGCGGGATTCGCCAAGAGACCCAGTACTTC.